These 2 T cell receptor beta chains share one sample of origin, sequenced in a study of PD-L1 blockade in urothelial cancer. Time point denoted: pretreatment peripheral blood. Only in-frame clones appear in the TCRdb table, and some are missing; sequencing was by immunoSEQ multiplex PCR. The data contain some 100,000 clones, roughly nine tenths of them singletons. Sequenced material: PBMCs, taken around atezolizumab (anti-PD-L1) treatment. The origin of the receptors is an elderly woman with urothelial cancer.

This clone was found a few times. The chain recombines TRBV7-9 with TRBJ1-1; D remains ambiguous. Trimming pared 2 bases from V and 8 bases from J, leaving 12 bases between. Per the germline V gene, CDR1 is SEHNR and CDR2 is FQNEAQ (reference sequence). The CDR3 sequence is 13 residues long. The CDR3 DNA is TGTGCCAGCAGCTTATCCGCGGGCGCCGAAGCTTTCTTT. Protein sequence: CASSLSAGAEAFF.

The rearrangement joins TRBV18 to TRBJ2-7; TRBD1 agrees at 7 bases. V gave up 0 bases and J gave up 3 bases; unmatched junction bases: 2. The CDR3 is made up of 14 amino acids. The V gene's germline CDR1 is KGHSH and CDR2 LQKENI. The CDR3 coding sequence is TGTGCCAGCTCACCACCGTGGGACAGCTACGAGCAGTACTTC. Translating gives CASSPPWDSYEQYF.